These T cell receptor beta chains were read from a single sample in a study of blood T cell repertoires in COVID-19. Profiled with immunoSEQ multiplex PCR; TCRdb holds only in-frame clones, not every one. Of 95,000 to 150,000 clones in the sample, roughly four fifths are singletons; the top ten hold more than 5.5%. What was sequenced was peripheral blood. The source of these receptors is a man aged 55 to 69 with acute or convalescent COVID-19. The conserved cysteine and the conserved F or W are not part of the CDR3 here.

J: TRBJ2-1
V: TRBV9
CDR3: ASSVQGLAGGNEQF

J: TRBJ1-5
V: TRBV19
CDR3: ATEPGGGSNQPQH

J: TRBJ2-7
V: TRBV7-8
CDR3: ASSLPYGQVDYEQY

J: TRBJ2-1
V: TRBV5-1
CDR3: ASSLAGGRYNEQF

J: TRBJ2-7
V: TRBV5-1
CDR3: ASSLGVLAGDEEQY

J: TRBJ1-4
V: TRBV20-1
CDR3: SASGDRGEKLF

J: TRBJ2-3
V: TRBV2
CDR3: ASRDLGLADLRNTQY

J: TRBJ2-2
V: TRBV3-1/TRBV3-2
CDR3: ASSQGALTGELF

J: TRBJ1-6
V: TRBV6-6
CDR3: ASTVGGSSYNSPLH

J: TRBJ2-2
V: TRBV9
CDR3: ASSEFGTPFGGTGELF

J: TRBJ1-2
V: TRBV3-1/TRBV3-2
CDR3: ASSPHRGGYT

J: TRBJ2-7
V: TRBV6-5
CDR3: ASRTSGIYEQY

J: TRBJ2-5
V: TRBV7-6
CDR3: ASSLIGGADQETQY

J: TRBJ1-1
V: TRBV30
CDR3: AWSGLHGASLKTEAF

J: TRBJ1-5
V: TRBV29-1
CDR3: SVDIFGQGNQPQH

J: TRBJ2-3
V: TRBV5-1
CDR3: ASSLVRGRGDTQY